This paragraph reports one T cell receptor (beta chain). The data originate from a study of blood T cell repertoires in COVID-19. Study-wide background: Acute and convalescent COVID-19 specimens originated in the United States, Italy and Spain. T cells, B-cell-depleted T cells, or PBMCs supplied cDNA or gDNA.

Original processing notes: The assay estimated nucleated cells by amplifying reference gene primers. Libraries were prepared by immunoSEQ multiplex PCR; TCRdb keeps only in-frame clonotypes and omits some of them. V and J calls and clone size are as listed in that table; D and trimming were resolved from the DNA. This sample yields almost 400,000 clones, of which about 89% are seen a single time; roughly 2% belongs to the top ten. The germline V gene has CDR1 MNHEY and CDR2 SMNVEV (reference sequence). Trimming removed 2 bases at V and 2 bases at J, with 10 bases between. CDR3 length: 14 residues. During active infection, Seattle patients enrolled and were then monitored through disease.

This sequence was found in a woman aged 55-69 years with COVID-19, enrolled during active disease. The sample consisted of peripheral blood. The chain has TRBV27 and TRBJ2-7, with D perhaps matching TRBD2 (5 bases). The CDR3 here is CASSLAGMAYEQYF. CDR3 DNA: TGTGCCAGCAGTTTAGCGGGCATGGCCTACGAGCAGTACTTC.